The present T cell receptor (beta chain) was sequenced within a study of CD8 T cells in ankylosing spondylitis. Study conclusions and caveats: In peripheral blood, disease-linked CD8+ clones occurred at relatively low frequencies.

For this clonotype: Antigen specificity is unknown.

Trimming cost V 5 bases and J 1 base, with 11 bases left between them. The germline V gene has CDR1 SGHVS and CDR2 FNYEAQ. The CDR3 length is 14 residues. Via MiXCR, TCRdb re-called the 5' RACE reads, giving one row per CDR3 protein. The data contain 270,000 or so distinct CDR3 sequences, 15% to 20% of them singletons. Sequencing was carried out using blood, either unsorted or a sorted T cell fraction (not recorded which). V usage is TRBV7-6 and J usage is TRBJ1-1, with unresolved D. This sequence originates from a male donor with ankylosing spondylitis or in good health (not recorded which). CDR3 residues: CASSPPIGNTEAFF. In DNA form, the CDR3 reads TGTGCCAGCAGCCCTCCTATAGGGAACACTGAAGCTTTCTTT. The full variable domain, its missing parts supplied by reference TRBV7-6 and TRBJ1-1, is GAGVSQSPRYKVTKRGQDVALRCDPISGHVSLYWYRQALGQGPEFLTYFNYEAQQDKSGLPNDRFSAERPEGSISTLTIQRTEQRDSAMYRCASSPPIGNTEAFFGQGTRLTVV.